The 4 T cell receptor beta chains reported below all come from one sample, sequenced in a study of CD8 T cells in ankylosing spondylitis. Via MiXCR, TCRdb re-called the 5' RACE reads, giving one row per CDR3 protein. The table lists some 200,000 distinct CDR3 sequences, around 25% of them singletons, with less than 8.5% in the top ten. Sequenced material: blood, either unsorted or a sorted T cell fraction (not recorded which). Every receptor here comes from a male donor with ankylosing spondylitis or in good health (not recorded which).

This clonotype was seen repeatedly, ten times or more. The gene calls are TRBV3-1 and TRBJ1-5; unclear D gene. The ends were cut back, 1 base at V and 0 bases at J, with 4 bases in the middle. This CDR3 comprises 14 residues. The V gene's germline CDR1 is LGHDT and CDR2 YNNKEL (reference sequence). The DNA of the CDR3 is TGTGCCAGCAGCCAAGGGTATAGCAATCAGCCCCAGCATTTT. This sequence encodes CASSQGYSNQPQHF. Complete variable domain (other parts from reference TRBV3-1 and TRBJ1-5): DTAVSQTPKYLVTQMGNDKSIKCEQNLGHDTMYWYKQDSKKFLKIMFSYNNKELIINETVPNRFSPKSPDKAHLNLHINSLELGDSAVYFCASSQGYSNQPQHFGDGTRLSIL.

This clonotype came up many times. This chain links TRBV6-1 with TRBJ2-7, with TRBD2 matching over 7 bases. Germline V gene lookup returns CDR1 MNHNS and CDR2 SASEGT. V lost 5 bases and J lost 7; bases outside the gene matches: 14. There are 15 residues in the CDR3. CDR3 bases: TGTGCCAGCAGTCTAACTAGCGCGGGAGATGGAGAGCAGTACTTC. Translating it yields CASSLTSAGDGEQYF.

This sequence joins TRBV10-3 and TRBJ2-3; no reliable D call. The germline CDR1 and CDR2 sequences are ENHRY and SYGVKD. CDR3 length: 12 amino acids. Trimming pared 4 bases from V and 1 base from J, leaving 3 bases between. The CDR3 loop is CAISGGTDTQYF. In nucleotides, the CDR3 is TGTGCCATCAGTGGGGGCACAGATACGCAGTATTTT.

The rearrangement uses TRBV5-1 and TRBJ1-1; no clear D gene. With 0 bases removed from V and 7 bases from J, the gap between germline ends came to 7 bases. The length of the CDR3 is 12 residues. Germline CDR1 is SGHRS and CDR2 is YFSETQ. CDR3 sequence: CASSLASGEAFF. CDR3 sequence (DNA): TGCGCCAGCAGCTTGGCGAGTGGTGAAGCTTTCTTT.